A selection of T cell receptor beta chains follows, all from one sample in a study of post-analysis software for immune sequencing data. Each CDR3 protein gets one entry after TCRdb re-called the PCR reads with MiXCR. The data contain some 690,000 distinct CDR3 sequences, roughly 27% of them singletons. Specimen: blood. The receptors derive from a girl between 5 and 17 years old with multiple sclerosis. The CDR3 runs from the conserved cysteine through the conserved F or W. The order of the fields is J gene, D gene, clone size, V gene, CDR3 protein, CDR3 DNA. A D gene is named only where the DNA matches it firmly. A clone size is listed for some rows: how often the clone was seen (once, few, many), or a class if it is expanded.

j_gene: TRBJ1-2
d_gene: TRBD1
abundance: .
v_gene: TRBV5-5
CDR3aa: CASTPGAGGRRFYGYTF
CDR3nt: TGTGCCAGCACCCCAGGGGCAGGGGGAAGGAGATTTTATGGCTACACCTTC

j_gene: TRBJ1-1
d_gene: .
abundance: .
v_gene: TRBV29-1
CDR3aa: CSVEDTRGWNTEAFF
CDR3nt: TGCAGCGTTGAAGATACGAGAGGGTGGAACACTGAAGCTTTCTTT

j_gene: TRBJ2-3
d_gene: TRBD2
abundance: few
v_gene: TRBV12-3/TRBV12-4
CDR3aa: CASSTSGADTQYF
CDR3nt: TGTGCCAGCAGCACTAGCGGCGCAGATACGCAGTATTTT

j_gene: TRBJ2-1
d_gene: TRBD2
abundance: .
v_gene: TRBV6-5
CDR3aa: CAASTTTSGGNEQFF
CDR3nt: TGTGCCGCCTCAACAACGACTAGCGGGGGGAATGAGCAGTTCTTC

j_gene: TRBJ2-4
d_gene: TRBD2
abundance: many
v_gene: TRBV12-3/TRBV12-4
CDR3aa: CASTMGLAENIQYF
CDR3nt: TGTGCCAGCACCATGGGACTAGCGGAAAACATTCAGTACTTC

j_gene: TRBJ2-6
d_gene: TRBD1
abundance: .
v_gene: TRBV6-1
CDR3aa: CATRDSLYSGANVLTF
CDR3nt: TGTGCCACCCGGGACAGTCTATACTCTGGGGCCAACGTCCTGACTTTC

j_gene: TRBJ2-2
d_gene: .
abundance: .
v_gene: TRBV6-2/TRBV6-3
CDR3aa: CATGGYSNTGELFF
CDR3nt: TGTGCCACCGGGGGATATTCGAACACCGGGGAGCTGTTTTTT

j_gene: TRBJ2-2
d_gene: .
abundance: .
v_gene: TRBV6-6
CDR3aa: CASSQTQAALFF
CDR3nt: TGTGCCAGCAGCCAGACTCAGGCTGCGCTGTTTTTT

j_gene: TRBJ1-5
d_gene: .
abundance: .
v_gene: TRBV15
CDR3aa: CATSRQGGNQPQHF
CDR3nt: TGTGCCACCAGCAGACAGGGCGGCAATCAGCCCCAGCATTTT

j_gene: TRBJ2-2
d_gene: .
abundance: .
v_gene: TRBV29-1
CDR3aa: CSVAPETNTGELFF
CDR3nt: TGCAGCGTTGCCCCAGAAACGAACACCGGGGAGCTGTTTTTT

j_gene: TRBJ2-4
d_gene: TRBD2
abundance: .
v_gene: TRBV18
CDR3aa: CASSPPTGGSPKNIQYF
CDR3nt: TGTGCCAGCTCACCACCGACGGGAGGATCTCCCAAAAACATTCAGTACTTC

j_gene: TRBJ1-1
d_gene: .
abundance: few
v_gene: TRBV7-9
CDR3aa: CASSSLQRQLEAFF
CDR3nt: TGTGCCAGCAGCTCCCTTCAACGACAGTTAGAAGCTTTCTTT

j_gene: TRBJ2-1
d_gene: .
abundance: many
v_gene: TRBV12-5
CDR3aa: CASGLVSGSSSYNEQFF
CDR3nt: TGTGCTAGTGGTTTGGTAAGCGGTTCTAGCTCCTACAATGAGCAGTTCTTC

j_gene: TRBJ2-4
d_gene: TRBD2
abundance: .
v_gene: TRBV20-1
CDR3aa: CSGIAGALAKNIQYF
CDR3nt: TGCAGTGGGATAGCGGGAGCTTTAGCCAAAAACATTCAGTACTTC

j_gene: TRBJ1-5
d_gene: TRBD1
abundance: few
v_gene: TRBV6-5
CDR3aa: CATPGGYSNQPQHF
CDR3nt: TGTGCCACCCCAGGGGGATATAGCAATCAGCCCCAGCATTTT

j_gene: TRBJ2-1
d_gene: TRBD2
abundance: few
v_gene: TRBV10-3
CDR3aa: CAIRGSASGGYNEQFF
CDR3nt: TGTGCCATCAGGGGGTCGGCTAGCGGGGGCTACAATGAGCAGTTCTTC

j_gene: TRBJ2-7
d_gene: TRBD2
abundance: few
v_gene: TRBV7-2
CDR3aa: CASSDPGRMNYEQYF
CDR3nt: TGTGCCAGCAGCGACCCCGGGAGGATGAACTACGAGCAGTACTTC

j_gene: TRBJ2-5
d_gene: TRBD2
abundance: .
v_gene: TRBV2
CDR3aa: CAIASGRASETQYF
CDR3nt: TGTGCCATCGCGAGCGGGAGGGCATCAGAGACCCAGTACTTC

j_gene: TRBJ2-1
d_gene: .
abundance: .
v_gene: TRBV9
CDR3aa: CASSVVPSVNEQFF
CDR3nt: TGTGCCAGCAGCGTAGTGCCTAGCGTAAATGAGCAGTTCTTC